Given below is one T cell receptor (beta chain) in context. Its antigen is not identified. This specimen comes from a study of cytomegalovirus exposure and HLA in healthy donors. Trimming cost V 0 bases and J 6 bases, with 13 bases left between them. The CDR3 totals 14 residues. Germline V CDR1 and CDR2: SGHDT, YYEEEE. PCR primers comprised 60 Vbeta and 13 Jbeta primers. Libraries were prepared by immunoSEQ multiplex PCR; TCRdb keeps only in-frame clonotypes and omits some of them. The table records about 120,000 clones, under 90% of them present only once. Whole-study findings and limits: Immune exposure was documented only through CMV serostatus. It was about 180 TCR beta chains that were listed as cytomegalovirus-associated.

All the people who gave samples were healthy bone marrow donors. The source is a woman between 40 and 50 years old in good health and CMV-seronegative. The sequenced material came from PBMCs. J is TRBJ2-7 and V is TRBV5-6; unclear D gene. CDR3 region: CASSLEPNPGEQYF. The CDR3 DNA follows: TGTGCCAGCAGCTTGGAACCCAATCCGGGCGAGCAGTACTTC.